This TCR beta chain was documented in a study of regulatory T cells in long-lasting Graves disease. Study summary: Less than 3 months of antithyroid drugs had been taken by newly diagnosed Graves' patients.

Study-wide points: The study found TRBV28, TRBJ1-2 and TRBJ2-5 favored in persistent disease.

Researchers made TCR beta libraries by using iRepertoire HTBI primers and running Arm-PCR on CDR3 regions. TCRdb analysed the multiplex PCR reads with MiXCR anew, one entry per CDR3 protein. The data show 500,000 to 700,000 distinct CDR3 sequences, with under 20% seen just once and 18% held by the top ten. This clonotype occurred a few times. Its specificity is not known. This sample's time point: newly diagnosed GD, antithyroid drugs for less than 3 months. The TCR library was made from RNA that had been extracted from PBMCs in TRIzol. Per the germline V gene, CDR1 is GTSNPN and CDR2 is SVGIG (reference sequence). The V gene lost 4 bases and the J gene lost 4 bases, with 13 bases spanning the gap. The CDR3 sequence is 13 residues long. The same sample was also used in a study of T cells in Graves' hyperthyroidism and ophthalmopathy. That work contributes: It was considered stable Graves' hyperthyroidism when ophthalmopathy did not progress within 18 months. With the HTBI primer set, the TCR CDR3 went through a first round of RT-PCR.

The chain has TRBV30 and TRBJ1-1; D may be TRBD1 (5 bases). This clonotype originated in a woman aged 25 to 45 with Graves disease. This specimen was peripheral blood mononuclear cells (PBMCs), taken at new diagnosis, from a patient treated with antithyroid drugs. CDR3 loop: CAWKWGRGTEAFF. In DNA, the CDR3 is TGTGCCTGGAAATGGGGACGGGGCACTGAAGCTTTCTTT.